This T cell receptor (beta chain) was retrieved from a study of shared clonotypes between healthy human individuals. Adult Caucasians living in Nashville, Tennessee made up all of the donors. Germline CDR1 is SGHTA and CDR2 is FQGNSA. The CDR3 loop spans 13 amino acids. Concerning this clone: Antigen specificity is unknown. Mismatch with germline at one junction end may stem from a read error.

The study's findings and limits: Measured sharing among donors was expected to vary with sequencing depth.

TCRdb's copy holds only in-frame clones and misses some; the assay was immunoSEQ multiplex PCR. The repertoire holds about 2 million clones, with 85% to 95% as singletons. Sequencing input: naive CD4+ T cells sorted from blood. Sample subset: CD45RA+ positively selected. The sequence derives from a man in his late teens or twenties in good health. The chain combines TRBV7-2 with TRBJ1-3; D is unclear. The CDR3 region is CASTLRGGNTIYF. DNA of the CDR3: TGTGCCAGCACCTTACGGGGAGGAAACACCATATATTTT.